These T cell receptor beta chains were read from a single sample in a study of cytomegalovirus exposure and HLA in healthy donors. Data came from immunoSEQ multiplex PCR; TCRdb stores just in-frame clones and leaves some out. The data contain some 80,000 clones, over 9.5% of them singletons. Specimen: PBMCs. The receptors were gathered from a man in his 60s in good health and CMV-seropositive. Each CDR3 is given with its conserved first and last residue. Fields, in order: J gene, V gene, clone size, D gene, CDR3 protein, CDR3 DNA. A D gene is named only where the DNA matches it firmly. Expanded clones are given a class, and other clones once, few, many or no size at all.

j_gene: TRBJ2-7
v_gene: TRBV7-2
abundance: NA
d_gene: TRBD2
CDR3aa: CASSSTGGLAGEGAYEQYF
CDR3nt: TGTGCCAGCAGCTCAACCGGAGGACTAGCGGGAGAGGGGGCCTACGAGCAGTACTTC

j_gene: TRBJ2-7
v_gene: TRBV6-5
abundance: NA
d_gene: NA
CDR3aa: CASSLLRAAQTYEQYF
CDR3nt: TGTGCCAGCAGTTTACTCAGGGCGGCCCAAACCTACGAGCAGTACTTC

j_gene: TRBJ1-5
v_gene: TRBV7-9
abundance: few
d_gene: NA
CDR3aa: CASSIGGKQPQHF
CDR3nt: TGTGCCAGCAGTATAGGGGGAAAACAGCCCCAGCATTTT

j_gene: TRBJ2-7
v_gene: TRBV5-5
abundance: NA
d_gene: TRBD1
CDR3aa: CASSFAARTGVEQYF
CDR3nt: TGTGCCAGCAGCTTTGCCGCCCGGACAGGGGTCGAGCAGTACTTC

j_gene: TRBJ1-1
v_gene: TRBV5-1
abundance: few
d_gene: TRBD1
CDR3aa: CASSLGGGAVTEAFF
CDR3nt: TGCGCCAGCAGCTTGGGAGGGGGCGCGGTCACTGAAGCTTTCTTT

j_gene: TRBJ1-6
v_gene: TRBV18
abundance: NA
d_gene: TRBD1
CDR3aa: CASSLRDSNSPLHF
CDR3nt: TGTGCCAGCTCACTCCGGGACAGTAATTCACCCCTCCACTTT

j_gene: TRBJ1-1
v_gene: TRBV6-6
abundance: few
d_gene: NA
CDR3aa: CASIRGGTEAFF
CDR3nt: TGTGCCAGCATTCGGGGGGGCACTGAAGCTTTCTTT

j_gene: TRBJ1-1
v_gene: TRBV6-4
abundance: few
d_gene: NA
CDR3aa: CASSEEAFF
CDR3nt: TGTGCCAGCTCGGAGGAAGCTTTCTTT

j_gene: TRBJ1-1
v_gene: TRBV5-1
abundance: few
d_gene: NA
CDR3aa: CASSLQTVDTEAFF
CDR3nt: TGCGCCAGCAGCTTACAGACGGTGGACACTGAAGCTTTCTTT

j_gene: TRBJ2-7
v_gene: TRBV28
abundance: NA
d_gene: TRBD2
CDR3aa: CASSPGTISSYEQYF
CDR3nt: TGTGCCAGCAGTCCTGGGACTATATCTTCCTACGAGCAGTACTTC

j_gene: TRBJ2-1
v_gene: TRBV9
abundance: NA
d_gene: NA
CDR3aa: CASSEPETGQFF
CDR3nt: TGTGCCAGCAGCGAACCAGAGACGGGGCAGTTCTTC

j_gene: TRBJ2-1
v_gene: TRBV5-1
abundance: few
d_gene: TRBD2
CDR3aa: CASSLELAGGFKFF
CDR3nt: TGCGCCAGCAGCTTGGAACTAGCGGGAGGTTTTAAGTTCTTC

j_gene: TRBJ2-1
v_gene: TRBV9
abundance: few
d_gene: NA
CDR3aa: CASSVEENEQFF
CDR3nt: TGTGCCAGCAGCGTAGAAGAGAATGAGCAGTTCTTC

j_gene: TRBJ1-5
v_gene: TRBV9
abundance: NA
d_gene: NA
CDR3aa: CASSVGTAQPQHF
CDR3nt: TGTGCCAGCAGCGTAGGCACAGCACAGCCCCAGCATTTT

j_gene: TRBJ1-1
v_gene: TRBV10-1
abundance: NA
d_gene: NA
CDR3aa: CASRDRMNTEAFF
CDR3nt: TGCGCCAGCAGGGACAGAATGAACACTGAAGCTTTCTTT

j_gene: TRBJ2-5
v_gene: TRBV5-1
abundance: few
d_gene: NA
CDR3aa: CASSQQAGQETQYF
CDR3nt: TGCGCCAGCAGCCAACAGGCAGGGCAAGAGACCCAGTACTTC

j_gene: TRBJ1-2
v_gene: TRBV6-1
abundance: NA
d_gene: NA
CDR3aa: CASSEAYSLGGYTF
CDR3nt: TGTGCCAGCAGTGAAGCGTATAGTCTCGGGGGCTACACCTTC

j_gene: TRBJ2-5
v_gene: TRBV5-5
abundance: few
d_gene: TRBD1
CDR3aa: CASSHPGTGGAETQYF
CDR3nt: TGTGCCAGCAGCCATCCCGGGACAGGGGGCGCGGAGACCCAGTACTTC

j_gene: TRBJ2-7
v_gene: TRBV11-3
abundance: few
d_gene: TRBD1
CDR3aa: CASSRLTGVEQYF
CDR3nt: TGTGCCAGCAGCCGGCTGACAGGGGTCGAGCAGTACTTC

j_gene: TRBJ2-7
v_gene: TRBV9
abundance: few
d_gene: NA
CDR3aa: CASSRWEDPSYEQYF
CDR3nt: TGTGCCAGCAGCCGATGGGAGGACCCCTCCTACGAGCAGTACTTC

j_gene: TRBJ2-2
v_gene: TRBV6-5
abundance: NA
d_gene: NA
CDR3aa: CATQEVSGLTGELFF
CDR3nt: TGTGCCACCCAGGAAGTCTCAGGTCTCACCGGGGAGCTGTTTTTT

j_gene: TRBJ2-2
v_gene: TRBV28
abundance: few
d_gene: NA
CDR3aa: CASSVGGWAGELFF
CDR3nt: TGTGCCAGCAGTGTGGGAGGCTGGGCCGGGGAGCTGTTTTTT

j_gene: TRBJ2-4
v_gene: TRBV6-1
abundance: NA
d_gene: TRBD1
CDR3aa: CASSEPGQGHF
CDR3nt: TGTGCCAGCAGTGAACCGGGACAGGGACACTTC

j_gene: TRBJ2-7
v_gene: TRBV15
abundance: NA
d_gene: TRBD2
CDR3aa: CATSRATGTSGSGTYEQYF
CDR3nt: TGTGCCACCAGCAGAGCGACCGGGACTAGCGGGAGTGGGACCTACGAGCAGTACTTC

j_gene: TRBJ1-1
v_gene: TRBV20-1
abundance: NA
d_gene: NA
CDR3aa: CSARTEEAFF
CDR3nt: TGCAGTGCGAGGACGGAGGAGGCTTTCTTT

j_gene: TRBJ2-1
v_gene: TRBV4-1
abundance: NA
d_gene: TRBD1
CDR3aa: CASSQLGDREYNEQFF
CDR3nt: TGCGCCAGCAGCCAACTCGGGGACAGGGAGTACAATGAGCAGTTCTTC

j_gene: TRBJ2-5
v_gene: TRBV5-6
abundance: few
d_gene: TRBD2
CDR3aa: CASSRTSGGETQYF
CDR3nt: TGTGCCAGCAGTCGGACTAGCGGGGGTGAGACCCAGTACTTC

j_gene: TRBJ2-5
v_gene: TRBV6-4
abundance: NA
d_gene: TRBD1
CDR3aa: CASSQGQGNGETQYF
CDR3nt: TGTGCCAGCAGTCAGGGACAGGGGAACGGGGAGACCCAGTACTTC

j_gene: TRBJ1-1
v_gene: TRBV29-1
abundance: few
d_gene: TRBD1
CDR3aa: CSGDTGTGQTFF
CDR3nt: TGCAGCGGGGATACCGGGACAGGGCAAACTTTCTTT

j_gene: TRBJ1-2
v_gene: TRBV6-1
abundance: NA
d_gene: TRBD1
CDR3aa: CASSRDSANYGYTF
CDR3nt: TGTGCCAGCAGCCGGGACAGCGCTAACTATGGCTACACCTTC

j_gene: TRBJ2-5
v_gene: TRBV7-3
abundance: NA
d_gene: NA
CDR3aa: CASSLTGSGRETQYF
CDR3nt: TGTGCCAGCAGCTTGACGGGGAGTGGGCGGGAGACCCAGTACTTC

j_gene: TRBJ1-3
v_gene: TRBV7-9
abundance: NA
d_gene: NA
CDR3aa: CASRSGVGNTIYF
CDR3nt: TGTGCCAGCAGGTCCGGGGTTGGAAACACCATATATTTT

j_gene: TRBJ2-1
v_gene: TRBV7-3
abundance: few
d_gene: TRBD1
CDR3aa: CASSPRGDRGIDEQFF
CDR3nt: TGTGCCAGCAGCCCGAGAGGGGACAGGGGCATCGATGAGCAGTTCTTC

j_gene: TRBJ2-7
v_gene: TRBV7-2
abundance: NA
d_gene: NA
CDR3aa: CASSWDTRLDEQYF
CDR3nt: TGTGCCAGCAGCTGGGACACCCGCCTAGACGAGCAGTACTTC

j_gene: TRBJ2-3
v_gene: TRBV27
abundance: few
d_gene: TRBD2
CDR3aa: CASSIVAGVRTDTQYF
CDR3nt: TGTGCCAGCAGTATTGTAGCGGGAGTACGGACAGATACGCAGTATTTT

j_gene: TRBJ1-5
v_gene: TRBV10-3
abundance: NA
d_gene: NA
CDR3aa: CAISESGSNQPQHF
CDR3nt: TGTGCCATCAGTGAGTCCGGGTCCAATCAGCCCCAGCATTTT

j_gene: TRBJ2-7
v_gene: TRBV6-5
abundance: few
d_gene: TRBD2
CDR3aa: CASSYSTSGDTYEQYF
CDR3nt: TGTGCCAGCAGTTACTCGACTAGCGGGGATACCTACGAGCAGTACTTC

j_gene: TRBJ2-7
v_gene: TRBV28
abundance: few
d_gene: TRBD1
CDR3aa: CASSFVGNRGTYEQYF
CDR3nt: TGTGCCAGCAGTTTCGTGGGTAACAGGGGCACCTACGAGCAGTACTTC

j_gene: TRBJ2-6
v_gene: TRBV5-1
abundance: few
d_gene: TRBD2
CDR3aa: CASGGGSPWGANVLTF
CDR3nt: TGCGCCAGCGGGGGGGGGTCCCCCTGGGGGGCCAACGTCCTGACTTTC

j_gene: TRBJ2-1
v_gene: TRBV4-2
abundance: few
d_gene: NA
CDR3aa: CASSPSLDTAPYNEQFF
CDR3nt: TGTGCCAGCAGCCCCTCCTTGGACACGGCCCCCTACAATGAGCAGTTCTTC

j_gene: TRBJ1-2
v_gene: TRBV6-4
abundance: few
d_gene: TRBD1
CDR3aa: CASSDSTGGEGYGYTF
CDR3nt: TGTGCCAGCAGTGACTCGACAGGGGGCGAGGGTTATGGCTACACCTTC

j_gene: TRBJ2-3
v_gene: TRBV7-6
abundance: few
d_gene: TRBD2
CDR3aa: CASSLELAGGLADTQYF
CDR3nt: TGTGCCAGCAGCTTAGAACTAGCGGGAGGATTGGCAGATACGCAGTATTTT

j_gene: TRBJ2-2
v_gene: TRBV19
abundance: NA
d_gene: NA
CDR3aa: CASSIGLGLVGELFF
CDR3nt: TGTGCCAGTAGTATAGGCCTGGGCTTGGTCGGGGAGCTGTTTTTT

j_gene: TRBJ1-6
v_gene: TRBV5-1
abundance: NA
d_gene: NA
CDR3aa: CASSPLGDNSPLHF
CDR3nt: TGCGCCAGCAGCCCATTAGGAGATAATTCACCCCTCCACTTT

j_gene: TRBJ2-2
v_gene: TRBV5-4
abundance: NA
d_gene: NA
CDR3aa: CAARRGPTGELFF
CDR3nt: TGTGCCGCGCGGAGGGGGCCGACCGGGGAGCTGTTTTTT

j_gene: TRBJ2-7
v_gene: TRBV4-2
abundance: NA
d_gene: TRBD1
CDR3aa: CASSPGDRDFEQYF
CDR3nt: TGTGCCAGCAGCCCCGGGGACAGGGACTTCGAGCAGTACTTC

j_gene: TRBJ2-3
v_gene: TRBV6-1
abundance: few
d_gene: NA
CDR3aa: CASKPQGADTQYF
CDR3nt: TGTGCCAGCAAGCCACAGGGAGCAGATACGCAGTATTTT

j_gene: TRBJ1-4
v_gene: TRBV7-9
abundance: few
d_gene: NA
CDR3aa: CASSFLQNPKEKLFF
CDR3nt: TGTGCCAGCAGCTTCTTACAGAATCCCAAAGAAAAACTGTTTTTT

j_gene: TRBJ1-4
v_gene: TRBV30
abundance: few
d_gene: NA
CDR3aa: CAWSNRRHEKLFF
CDR3nt: TGTGCCTGGAGTAACAGGAGACATGAAAAACTGTTTTTT

j_gene: TRBJ2-7
v_gene: TRBV2
abundance: few
d_gene: TRBD1
CDR3aa: CASSESPTGGGEQYF
CDR3nt: TGTGCCAGCAGTGAATCCCCGACAGGGGGTGGCGAGCAGTACTTC

j_gene: TRBJ2-2
v_gene: TRBV5-6
abundance: NA
d_gene: TRBD1
CDR3aa: CASSTRGRGTGELFF
CDR3nt: TGTGCCAGCAGCACCAGGGGGCGCGGCACCGGGGAGCTGTTTTTT

j_gene: TRBJ1-1
v_gene: TRBV4-1
abundance: few
d_gene: TRBD1
CDR3aa: CASSQVTGWVEAFF
CDR3nt: TGCGCCAGCAGCCAAGTGACAGGGTGGGTGGAAGCTTTCTTT

j_gene: TRBJ2-1
v_gene: TRBV6-1
abundance: NA
d_gene: TRBD2
CDR3aa: CAVQAGGGYNEQFF
CDR3nt: TGTGCCGTCCAGGCCGGGGGGGGGTACAATGAGCAGTTCTTC

j_gene: TRBJ2-1
v_gene: TRBV28
abundance: few
d_gene: TRBD1
CDR3aa: CASSSSTGGFYNEQFF
CDR3nt: TGTGCCAGCAGTTCCTCGACAGGGGGTTTCTACAATGAGCAGTTCTTC

j_gene: TRBJ1-2
v_gene: TRBV5-6
abundance: few
d_gene: NA
CDR3aa: CASSSLRGAGGYTF
CDR3nt: TGTGCCAGCAGCTCCCTTCGGGGGGCGGGTGGCTACACCTTC